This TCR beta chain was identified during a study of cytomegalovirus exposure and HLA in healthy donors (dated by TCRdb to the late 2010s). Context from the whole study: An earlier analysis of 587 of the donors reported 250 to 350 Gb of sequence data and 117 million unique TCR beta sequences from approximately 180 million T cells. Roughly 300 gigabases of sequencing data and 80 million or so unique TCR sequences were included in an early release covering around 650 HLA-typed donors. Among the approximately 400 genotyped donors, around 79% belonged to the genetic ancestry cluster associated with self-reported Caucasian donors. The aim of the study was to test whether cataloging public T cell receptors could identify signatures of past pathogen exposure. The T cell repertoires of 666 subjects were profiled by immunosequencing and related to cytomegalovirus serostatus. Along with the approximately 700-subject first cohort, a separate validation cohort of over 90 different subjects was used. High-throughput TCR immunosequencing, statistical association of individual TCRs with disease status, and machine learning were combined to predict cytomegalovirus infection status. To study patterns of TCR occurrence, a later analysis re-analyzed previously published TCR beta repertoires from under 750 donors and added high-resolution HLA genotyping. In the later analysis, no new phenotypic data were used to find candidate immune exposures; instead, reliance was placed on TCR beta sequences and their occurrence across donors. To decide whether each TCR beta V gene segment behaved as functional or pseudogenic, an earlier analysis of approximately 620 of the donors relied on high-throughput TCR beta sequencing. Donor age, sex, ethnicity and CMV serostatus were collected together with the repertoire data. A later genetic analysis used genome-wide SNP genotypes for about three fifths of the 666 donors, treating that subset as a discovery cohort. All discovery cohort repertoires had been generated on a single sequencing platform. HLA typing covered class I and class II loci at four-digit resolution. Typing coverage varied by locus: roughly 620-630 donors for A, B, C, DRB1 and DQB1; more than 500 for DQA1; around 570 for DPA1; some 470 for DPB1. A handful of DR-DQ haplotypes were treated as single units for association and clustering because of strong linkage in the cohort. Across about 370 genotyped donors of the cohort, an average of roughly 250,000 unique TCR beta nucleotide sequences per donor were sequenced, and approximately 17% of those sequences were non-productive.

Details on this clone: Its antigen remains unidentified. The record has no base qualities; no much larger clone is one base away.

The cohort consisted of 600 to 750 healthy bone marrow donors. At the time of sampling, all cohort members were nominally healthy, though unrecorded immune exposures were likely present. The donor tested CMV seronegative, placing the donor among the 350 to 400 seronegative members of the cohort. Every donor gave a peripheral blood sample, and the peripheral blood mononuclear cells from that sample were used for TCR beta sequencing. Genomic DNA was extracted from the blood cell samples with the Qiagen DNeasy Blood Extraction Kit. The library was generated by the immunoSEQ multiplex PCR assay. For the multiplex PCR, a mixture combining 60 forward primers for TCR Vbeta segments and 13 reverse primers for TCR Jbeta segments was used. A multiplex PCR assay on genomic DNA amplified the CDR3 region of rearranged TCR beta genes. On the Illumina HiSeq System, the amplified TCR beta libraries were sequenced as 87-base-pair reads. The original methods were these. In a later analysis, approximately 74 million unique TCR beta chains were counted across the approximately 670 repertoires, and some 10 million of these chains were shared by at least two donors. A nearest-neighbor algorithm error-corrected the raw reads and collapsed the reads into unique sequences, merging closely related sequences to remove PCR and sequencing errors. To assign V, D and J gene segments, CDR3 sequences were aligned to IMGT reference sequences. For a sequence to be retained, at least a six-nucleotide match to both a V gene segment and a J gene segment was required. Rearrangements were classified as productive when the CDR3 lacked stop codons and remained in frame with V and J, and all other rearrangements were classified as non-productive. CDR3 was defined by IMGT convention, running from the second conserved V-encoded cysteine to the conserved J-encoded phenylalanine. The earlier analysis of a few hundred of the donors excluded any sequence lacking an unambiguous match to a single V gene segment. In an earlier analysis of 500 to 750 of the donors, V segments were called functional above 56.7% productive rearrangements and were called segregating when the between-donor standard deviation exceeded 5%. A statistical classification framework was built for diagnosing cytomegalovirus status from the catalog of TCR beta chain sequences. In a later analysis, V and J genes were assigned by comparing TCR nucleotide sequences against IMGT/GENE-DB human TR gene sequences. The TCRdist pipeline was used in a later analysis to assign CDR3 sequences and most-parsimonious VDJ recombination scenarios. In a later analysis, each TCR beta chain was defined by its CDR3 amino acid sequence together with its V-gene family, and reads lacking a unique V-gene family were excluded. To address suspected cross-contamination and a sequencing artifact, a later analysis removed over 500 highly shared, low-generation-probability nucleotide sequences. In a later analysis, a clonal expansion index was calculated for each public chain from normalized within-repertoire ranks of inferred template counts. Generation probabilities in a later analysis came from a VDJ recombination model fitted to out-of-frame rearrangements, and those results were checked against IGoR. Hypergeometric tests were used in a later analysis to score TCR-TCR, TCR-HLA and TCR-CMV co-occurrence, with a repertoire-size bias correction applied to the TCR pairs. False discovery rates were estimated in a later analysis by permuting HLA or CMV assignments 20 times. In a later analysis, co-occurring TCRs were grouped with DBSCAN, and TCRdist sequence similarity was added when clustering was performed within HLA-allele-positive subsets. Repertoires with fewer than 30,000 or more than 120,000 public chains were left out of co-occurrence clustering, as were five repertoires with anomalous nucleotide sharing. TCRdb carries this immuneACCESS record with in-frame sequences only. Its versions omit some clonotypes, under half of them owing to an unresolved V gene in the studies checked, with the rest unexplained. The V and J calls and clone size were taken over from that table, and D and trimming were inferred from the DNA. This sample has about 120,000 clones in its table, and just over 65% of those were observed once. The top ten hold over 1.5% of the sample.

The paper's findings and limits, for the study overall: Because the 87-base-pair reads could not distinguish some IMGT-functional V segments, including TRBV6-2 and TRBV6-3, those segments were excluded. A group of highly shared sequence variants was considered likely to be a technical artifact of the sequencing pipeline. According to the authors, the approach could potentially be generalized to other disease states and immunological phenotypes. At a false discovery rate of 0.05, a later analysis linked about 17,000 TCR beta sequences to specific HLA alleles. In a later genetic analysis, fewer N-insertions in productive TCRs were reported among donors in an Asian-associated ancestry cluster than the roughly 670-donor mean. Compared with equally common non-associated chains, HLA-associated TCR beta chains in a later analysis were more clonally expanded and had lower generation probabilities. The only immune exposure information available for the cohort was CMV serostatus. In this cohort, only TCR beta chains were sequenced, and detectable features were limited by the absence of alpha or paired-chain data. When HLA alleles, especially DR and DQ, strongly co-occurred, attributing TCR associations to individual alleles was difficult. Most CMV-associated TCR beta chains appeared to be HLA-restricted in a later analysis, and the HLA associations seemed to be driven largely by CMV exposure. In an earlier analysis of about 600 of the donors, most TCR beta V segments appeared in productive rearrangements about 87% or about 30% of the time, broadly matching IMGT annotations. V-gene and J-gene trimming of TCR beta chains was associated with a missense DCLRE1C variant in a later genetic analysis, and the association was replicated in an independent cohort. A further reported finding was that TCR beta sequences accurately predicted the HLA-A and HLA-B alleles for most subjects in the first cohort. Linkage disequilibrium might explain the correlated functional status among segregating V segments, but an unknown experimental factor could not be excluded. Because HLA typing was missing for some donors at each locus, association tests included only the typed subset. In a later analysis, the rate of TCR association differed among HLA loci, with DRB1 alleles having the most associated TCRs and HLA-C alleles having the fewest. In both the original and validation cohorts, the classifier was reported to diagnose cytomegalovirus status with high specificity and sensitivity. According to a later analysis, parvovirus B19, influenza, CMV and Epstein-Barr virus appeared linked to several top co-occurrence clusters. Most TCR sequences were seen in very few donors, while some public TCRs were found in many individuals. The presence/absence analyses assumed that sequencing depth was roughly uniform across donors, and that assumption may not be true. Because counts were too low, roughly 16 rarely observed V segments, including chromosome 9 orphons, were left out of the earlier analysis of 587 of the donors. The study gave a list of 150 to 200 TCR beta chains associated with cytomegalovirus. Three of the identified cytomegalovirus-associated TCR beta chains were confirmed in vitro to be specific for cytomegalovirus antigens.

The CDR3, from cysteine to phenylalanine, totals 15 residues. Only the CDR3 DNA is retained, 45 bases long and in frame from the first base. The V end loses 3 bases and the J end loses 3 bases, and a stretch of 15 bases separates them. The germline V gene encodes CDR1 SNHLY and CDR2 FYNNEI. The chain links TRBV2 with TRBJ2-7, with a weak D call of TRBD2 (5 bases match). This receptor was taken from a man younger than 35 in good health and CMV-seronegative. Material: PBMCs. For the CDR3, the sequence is CASSDGLPSIYEQYF. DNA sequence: TGTGCCAGCAGTGACGGACTTCCCTCGATCTACGAGCAGTACTTC.